These T cell receptor beta chains were read from a single sample in a study of beta chain features in type 1 diabetes. Using immunoSEQ multiplex PCR, the repertoire was profiled, and TCRdb retains in-frame clones only, with some absent. Of 350,000 to 450,000 clones listed, approximately 15% are singletons. The material sequenced was naive CD4+ T cells from blood. Source of these receptors: a man aged 25 to 45 in good health. Each CDR3 is given with its conserved first and last residue. The D gene is left open where the match is weak. For some rows the clone size is stated as once, few or many, or as a class when expanded; others skip it.

d_gene	v_gene	j_gene	abundance	CDR3nt	CDR3aa
TRBD2	TRBV7-2	TRBJ2-5	NA	TGTGCCAGCAGCTCGCTGACAGCCAGCGGGGGAGGAGAGACCCAGTACTTC	CASSSLTASGGGETQYF
NA	TRBV30	TRBJ1-1	NA	TGTGCCTGGGTATCAGGGCGGGCCGTCACTGAAGCTTTCTTT	CAWVSGRAVTEAFF
NA	TRBV25-1	TRBJ1-2	few	TGTGCCAGCAGTGATAGGGGGTTTTATGGCTACACCTTC	CASSDRGFYGYTF
NA	TRBV7-6	TRBJ1-1	few	TGTGCCAGCAGCTCAGGGGCAGCGCCCGCTTTCTTT	CASSSGAAPAFF
NA	TRBV16	TRBJ2-1	few	TGTGCCAGCAGCCAGAACAGGGTCTATGAGCAGTTCTTC	CASSQNRVYEQFF
TRBD2	TRBV28	TRBJ2-1	few	TGTGCCAGCACCGTGCTAGCGGGAAAGTATTACAATGAGCAGTTCTTC	CASTVLAGKYYNEQFF
NA	TRBV29-1	TRBJ1-1	few	TGCAGCGTCAGTACAGGGTACACTGAAGCTTTCTTT	CSVSTGYTEAFF
NA	TRBV6-5	TRBJ2-5	NA	TGTGCCAGCGCGGATCACGGGGAGACCCAGTACTTC	CASADHGETQYF
TRBD1	TRBV29-1	TRBJ1-1	NA	TGCAGCGCCGGACAGGGGCCGGCCGACAACACTGAAGCTTTCTTT	CSAGQGPADNTEAFF
NA	TRBV4-1	TRBJ2-6	few	TGCGCCAGCAGCCAAGATCCCGGCGCGGGGGCCAACGTCCTGACTTTC	CASSQDPGAGANVLTF
TRBD2	TRBV5-4	TRBJ2-1	few	TGTGCCAGCAGCTTAGAAGCGGGAGTCGACTACAATGAGCAGTTCTTC	CASSLEAGVDYNEQFF
NA	TRBV6-4	TRBJ2-3	NA	TGTGCCAGCGCGCAGTCAGGCGGGGGCCCAGCAGATACGCAGTATTTT	CASAQSGGGPADTQYF
NA	TRBV14	TRBJ2-1	few	TGTGCCAGCAGCCAACAGGGCCGCGGTGAGCAGTTCTTC	CASSQQGRGEQFF
NA	TRBV15	TRBJ2-1	NA	TGTGCCACCAGCAGAGATCGTGCTTCTAGGAATGAGCAGTTCTTC	CATSRDRASRNEQFF
NA	TRBV9	TRBJ2-5	few	TGTGCCAGCAGCGTTGGGGCCCAGTACCAAGAGACCCAGTACTTC	CASSVGAQYQETQYF
TRBD2	TRBV5-1	TRBJ2-1	few	TGCGCCAGCAGCTTGCAGCTAGCGGGAGCGGGTTACAATGAGCAGTTCTTC	CASSLQLAGAGYNEQFF
NA	TRBV2	TRBJ1-3	few	TGTGCCAGCAGGGAAGGCTCTGGAAACACCATATATTTT	CASREGSGNTIYF
NA	TRBV30	TRBJ1-3	few	TGTGCCTGGAGTTCAGACAGGGGAAACACCATATATTTT	CAWSSDRGNTIYF
TRBD1	TRBV7-2	TRBJ2-5	NA	TGTGCCAGCAGCTCTACAGGGGCCGAGACCCAGTACTTC	CASSSTGAETQYF
NA	TRBV18	TRBJ2-5	NA	TGTGCCAGCTCACCACTCGGTAGGGAGACCCAGTACTTC	CASSPLGRETQYF
NA	TRBV2	TRBJ2-1	few	TGTGCCAGCAGTGAACTGAGCTTACGTGGCAATGAGCAGTTCTTC	CASSELSLRGNEQFF
TRBD2	TRBV30	TRBJ2-1	NA	TGTGCCTGGAGTCCTGGTAGGCGGGAGTATGAGCAGTTCTTC	CAWSPGRREYEQFF
NA	TRBV4-2	TRBJ1-2	NA	TGTGCCAGCAGCCAAGCAGGCCTTTATGGCTACACCTTC	CASSQAGLYGYTF
NA	TRBV4-3	TRBJ1-4	NA	TGCGCCAGCAGCCAAGAAGGTGCTAATGAAAAACTGTTTTTT	CASSQEGANEKLFF
NA	TRBV7-9	TRBJ1-1	NA	TGTGCCAGCAGCCAAGGGGTCGGCACTGAAGCTTTCTTT	CASSQGVGTEAFF
NA	TRBV19	TRBJ1-2	NA	TGTGCCAGGAGGGAAACTAACTATGGCTACACCTTC	CARRETNYGYTF
TRBD1	TRBV2	TRBJ1-2	few	TGTGCCAGCAGTAACAGGGGGGTCTATGGCTACACCTTC	CASSNRGVYGYTF